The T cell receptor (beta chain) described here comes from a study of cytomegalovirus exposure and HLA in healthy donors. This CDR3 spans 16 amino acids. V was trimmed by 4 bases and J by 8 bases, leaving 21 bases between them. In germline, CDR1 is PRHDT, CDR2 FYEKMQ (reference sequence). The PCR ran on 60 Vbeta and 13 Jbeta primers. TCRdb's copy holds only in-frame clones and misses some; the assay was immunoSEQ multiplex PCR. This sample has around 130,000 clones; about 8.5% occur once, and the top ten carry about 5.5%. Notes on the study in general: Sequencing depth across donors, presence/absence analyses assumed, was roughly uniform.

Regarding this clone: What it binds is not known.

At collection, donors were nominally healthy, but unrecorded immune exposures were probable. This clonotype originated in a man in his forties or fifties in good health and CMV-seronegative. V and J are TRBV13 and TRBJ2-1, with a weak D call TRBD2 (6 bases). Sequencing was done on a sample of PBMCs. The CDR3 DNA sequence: TGTGCCAGCAGCTCCCGGACGAAGCTCTGGGGGGATGAGCAGTTCTTC. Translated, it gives CASSSRTKLWGDEQFF. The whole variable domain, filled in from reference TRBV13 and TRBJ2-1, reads AAGVIQSPRHLIKEKRETATLKCYPIPRHDTVYWYQQGPGQDPQFLISFYEKMQSDKGSIPDRFSAQQFSDYHSELNMSSLELGDSALYFCASSSRTKLWGDEQFFGPGTRLTVL.